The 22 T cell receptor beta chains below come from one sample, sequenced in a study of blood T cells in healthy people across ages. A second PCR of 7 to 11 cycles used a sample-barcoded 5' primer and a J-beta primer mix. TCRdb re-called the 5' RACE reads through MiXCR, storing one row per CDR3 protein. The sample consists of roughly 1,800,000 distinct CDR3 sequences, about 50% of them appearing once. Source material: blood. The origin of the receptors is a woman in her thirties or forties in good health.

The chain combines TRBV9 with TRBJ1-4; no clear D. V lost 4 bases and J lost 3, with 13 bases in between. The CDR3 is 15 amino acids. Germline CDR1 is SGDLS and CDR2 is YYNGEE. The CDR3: CASSSSPGPNEKLFF. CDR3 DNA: TGTGCCAGCAGCTCCTCCCCGGGCCCTAATGAAAAACTGTTTTTT.

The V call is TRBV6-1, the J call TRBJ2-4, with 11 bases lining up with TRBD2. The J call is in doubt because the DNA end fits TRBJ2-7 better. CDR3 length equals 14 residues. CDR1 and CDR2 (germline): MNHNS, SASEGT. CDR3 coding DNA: TGTGCCAGCAGAGTAGCGGGGGGGCCCTACGAGCAGTACTTC. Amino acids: CASRVAGGPYEQYF.

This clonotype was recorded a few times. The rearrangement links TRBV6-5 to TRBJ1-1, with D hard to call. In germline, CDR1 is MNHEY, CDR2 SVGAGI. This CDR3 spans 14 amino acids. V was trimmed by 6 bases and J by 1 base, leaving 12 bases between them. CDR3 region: CASRKPRPNTEAFF. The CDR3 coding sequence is TGTGCCAGCAGAAAGCCCCGGCCGAACACTGAAGCTTTCTTT.

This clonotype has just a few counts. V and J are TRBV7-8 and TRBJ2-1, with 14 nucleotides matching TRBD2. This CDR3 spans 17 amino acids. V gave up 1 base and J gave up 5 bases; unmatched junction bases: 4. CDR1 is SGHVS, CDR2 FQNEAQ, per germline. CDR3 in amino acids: CASSLGQGLAGDNEQFF. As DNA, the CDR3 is TGTGCCAGCAGCTTAGGACAGGGACTAGCGGGGGACAATGAGCAGTTCTTC.

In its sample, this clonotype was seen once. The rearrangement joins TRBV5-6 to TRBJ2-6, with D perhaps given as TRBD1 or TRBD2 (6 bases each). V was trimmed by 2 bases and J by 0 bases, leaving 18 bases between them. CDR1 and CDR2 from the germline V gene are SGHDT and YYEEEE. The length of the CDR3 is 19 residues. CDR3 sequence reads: CASSFSLRGVHSGANVLTF. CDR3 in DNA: TGTGCCAGCAGCTTCAGTCTAAGGGGGGTCCACTCTGGGGCCAACGTCCTGACTTTC.

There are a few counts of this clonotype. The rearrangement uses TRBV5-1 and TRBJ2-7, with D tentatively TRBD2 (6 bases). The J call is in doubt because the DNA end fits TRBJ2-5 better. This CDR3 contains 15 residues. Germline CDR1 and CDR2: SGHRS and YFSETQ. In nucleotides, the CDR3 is TGCGCCAGCAGCTTGGGGGGGGTCGCAGGAGAGACCCAGTACTTC. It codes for CASSLGGVAGETQYF.

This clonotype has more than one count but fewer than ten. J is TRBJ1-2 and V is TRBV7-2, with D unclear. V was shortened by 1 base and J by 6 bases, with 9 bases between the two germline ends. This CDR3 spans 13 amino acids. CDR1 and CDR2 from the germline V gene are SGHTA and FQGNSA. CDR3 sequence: CASSLGRKNGYTF. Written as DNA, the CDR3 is TGTGCCAGCAGCTTAGGCAGGAAAAATGGCTACACCTTC.

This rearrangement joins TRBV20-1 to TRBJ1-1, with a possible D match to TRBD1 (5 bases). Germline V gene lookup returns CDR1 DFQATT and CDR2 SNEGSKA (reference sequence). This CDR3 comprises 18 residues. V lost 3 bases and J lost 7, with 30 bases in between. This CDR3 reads CSARGPRRERIGPYEAFF. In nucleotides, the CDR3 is TGCAGTGCTAGGGGGCCCCGCAGGGAGAGGATTGGACCCTATGAAGCTTTCTTT.

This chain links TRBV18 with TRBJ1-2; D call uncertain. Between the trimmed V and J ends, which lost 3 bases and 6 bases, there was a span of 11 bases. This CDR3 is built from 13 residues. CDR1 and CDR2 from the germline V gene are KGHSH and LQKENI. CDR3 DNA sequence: TGTGCCAGCTCACCGGAGGAGGAGCATGGCTACACCTTC. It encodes CASSPEEEHGYTF.

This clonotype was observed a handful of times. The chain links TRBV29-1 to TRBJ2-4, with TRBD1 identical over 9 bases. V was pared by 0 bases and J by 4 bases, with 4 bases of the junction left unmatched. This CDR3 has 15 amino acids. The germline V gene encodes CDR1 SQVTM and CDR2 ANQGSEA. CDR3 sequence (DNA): TGCAGCGTTGAAGACCGAGGACAGGGGAAAAACATTCAGTACTTC. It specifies CSVEDRGQGKNIQYF.

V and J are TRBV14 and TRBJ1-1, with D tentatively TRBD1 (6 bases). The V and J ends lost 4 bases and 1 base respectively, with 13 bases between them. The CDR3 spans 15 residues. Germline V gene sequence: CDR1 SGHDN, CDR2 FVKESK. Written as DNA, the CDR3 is TGTGCCAGCAGCCGGCGGACGGGACAGAACACTGAAGCTTTCTTT. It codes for CASSRRTGQNTEAFF.

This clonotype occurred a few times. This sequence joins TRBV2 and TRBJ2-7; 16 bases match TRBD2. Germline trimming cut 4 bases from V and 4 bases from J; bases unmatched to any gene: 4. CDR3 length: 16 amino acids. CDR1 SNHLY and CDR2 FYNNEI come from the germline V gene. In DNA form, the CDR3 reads TGTGCCAGCAGTGCGGGACTAGCGGGGGGGAGGTACGAGCAGTACTTC. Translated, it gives CASSAGLAGGRYEQYF. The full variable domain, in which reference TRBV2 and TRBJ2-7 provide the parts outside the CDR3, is EPEVTQTPSHQVTQMGQEVILRCVPISNHLYFYWYRQILGQKVEFLVSFYNNEISEKSEIFDDQFSVERPDGSNFTLKIRSTKLEDSAMYFCASSAGLAGGRYEQYFGPGTRLTVT.

CDR3 in amino acids: CSASPRTSQADTQYF. The CDR3 region has the DNA TGCAGTGCTAGTCCTCGGACTAGCCAAGCAGATACGCAGTATTTT. The chain employs TRBV20-1 and TRBJ2-3; 8 bases fit TRBD2. V was clipped by 3 bases and J by 4 bases; unmatched bases: 9. This CDR3 comprises 15 residues. CDR1 and CDR2 from the germline V gene are DFQATT and SNEGSKA (reference sequence).

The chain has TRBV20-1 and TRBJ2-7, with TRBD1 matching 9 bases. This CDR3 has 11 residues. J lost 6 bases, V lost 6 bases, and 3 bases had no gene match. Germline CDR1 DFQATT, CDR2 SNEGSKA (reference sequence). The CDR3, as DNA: TGCAGTGCGGAGACAGGGGGCGAGCAGTACTTC. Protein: CSAETGGEQYF.

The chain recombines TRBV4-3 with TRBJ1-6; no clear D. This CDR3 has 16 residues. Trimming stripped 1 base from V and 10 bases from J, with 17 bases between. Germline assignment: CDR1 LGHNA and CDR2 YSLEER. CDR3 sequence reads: CASSQVLGGVGSPLHF. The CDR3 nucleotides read TGCGCCAGCAGCCAAGTTTTAGGCGGGGTAGGATCACCCCTCCACTTT.

The CDR3 spells CASSLTGGPYGYTF. The CDR3 bases are TGTGCCAGCAGTTTAACGGGGGGACCCTATGGCTACACCTTC. The J gene is TRBJ1-2, the V gene TRBV28; possible D gene TRBD1, 5 bases. Germline CDR1 MDHEN, CDR2 SYDVKM. V lost 2 bases to trimming and J lost 4 bases, with 11 bases between them. The length of the CDR3 is 14 residues.

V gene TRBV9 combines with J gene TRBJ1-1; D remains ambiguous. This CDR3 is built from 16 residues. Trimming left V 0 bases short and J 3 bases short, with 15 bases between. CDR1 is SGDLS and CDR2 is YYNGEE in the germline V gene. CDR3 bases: TGTGCCAGCAGCGTAGGTACAGCTTGGGGTCACACTGAAGCTTTCTTT. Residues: CASSVGTAWGHTEAFF.

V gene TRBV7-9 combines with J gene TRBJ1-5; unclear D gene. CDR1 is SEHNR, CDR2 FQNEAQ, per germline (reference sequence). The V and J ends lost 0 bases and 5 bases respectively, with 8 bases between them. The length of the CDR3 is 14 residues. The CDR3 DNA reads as TGTGCCAGCAGCTTAGCCCCGATTGATCAGCCCCAGCATTTT. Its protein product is CASSLAPIDQPQHF.

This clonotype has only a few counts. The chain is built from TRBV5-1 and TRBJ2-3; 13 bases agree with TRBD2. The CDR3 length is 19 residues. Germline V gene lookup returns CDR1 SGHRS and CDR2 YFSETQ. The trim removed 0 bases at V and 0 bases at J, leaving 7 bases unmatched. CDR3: CASSLVGLAGTTSTDTQYF. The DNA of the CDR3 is TGCGCCAGCAGCTTGGTGGGACTAGCGGGGACAACTAGCACAGATACGCAGTATTTT. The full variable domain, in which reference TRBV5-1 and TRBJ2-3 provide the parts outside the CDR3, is KAGVTQTPRYLIKTRGQQVTLSCSPISGHRSVSWYQQTPGQGLQFLFEYFSETQRNKGNFPGRFSGRQFSNSRSEMNVSTLELGDSALYLCASSLVGLAGTTSTDTQYFGPGTRLTVL.

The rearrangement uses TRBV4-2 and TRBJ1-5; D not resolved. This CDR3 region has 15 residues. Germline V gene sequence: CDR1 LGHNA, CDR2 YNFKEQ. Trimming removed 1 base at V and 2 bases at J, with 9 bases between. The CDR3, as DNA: TGTGCCAGCAGCCAAGGCGAGGCTGGCAATCAGCCCCAGCATTTT. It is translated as CASSQGEAGNQPQHF.

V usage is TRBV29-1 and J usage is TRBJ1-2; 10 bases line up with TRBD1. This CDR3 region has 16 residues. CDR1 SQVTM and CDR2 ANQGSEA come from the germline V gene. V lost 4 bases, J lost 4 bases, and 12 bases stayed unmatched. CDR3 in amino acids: CSVGLRQGASGYGYTF. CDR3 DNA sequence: TGCAGCGTTGGGCTGAGACAGGGGGCATCAGGCTATGGCTACACCTTC.

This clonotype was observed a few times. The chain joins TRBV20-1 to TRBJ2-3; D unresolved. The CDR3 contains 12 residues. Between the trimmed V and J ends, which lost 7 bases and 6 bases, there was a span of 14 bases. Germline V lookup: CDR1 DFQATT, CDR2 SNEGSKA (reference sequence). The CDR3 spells CSVTLVSDTQYF. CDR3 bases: TGCAGTGTCACCCTGGTATCCGATACGCAGTATTTT.